A single sample gave rise to the 24 T cell receptor beta chains below, sequenced in a study of CD8 T cells in Susac syndrome. After extraction with the RNeasy kit, roughly 0.45 to 1 ug of the RNA was reverse transcribed using random hexamers. TCRdb re-called the immunoSEQ multiplex PCR reads with MiXCR, one entry per CDR3 protein. The table includes about 190,000 distinct CDR3 sequences, approximately 94% detected once. The source material was CD4+ T cells from PBMCs. These receptors all stem from a human donor in good health.

This sequence joins TRBV5-1 and TRBJ2-7; 9 positions agree with TRBD1. J was trimmed by 3 bases and V by 0 bases; bases with no gene match: 7. This CDR3 comprises 16 residues. Germline CDR1 reads SGHRS; CDR2 reads YFSETQ. CDR3 DNA: TGCGCCAGCAGCTTGGTGGTGGGACAGGGTGACTACGAGCAGTACTTC. Translating it yields CASSLVVGQGDYEQYF.

The rearrangement joins TRBV19 to TRBJ1-5, with D possibly TRBD1 on 6 matching bases. Germline CDR1 and CDR2: LNHDA and SQIVND (reference sequence). CDR3 length equals 14 residues. V was shortened by 4 bases and J by 4 bases, with 11 bases between the two germline ends. The CDR3 spells CASSTTGPNQPQHF. The CDR3 DNA reads as TGTGCCAGTAGTACAACAGGGCCTAATCAGCCCCAGCATTTT.

The V call is TRBV20-1, the J call TRBJ2-5, with D possibly being TRBD2 (6 bases). CDR1 DFQATT and CDR2 SNEGSKA come from the germline V gene (reference sequence). The CDR3 has 14 amino acids. V dropped 6 bases and J dropped 1 base, with 15 bases sitting between them. DNA of the CDR3: TGCAGTGCCCCGCCGTGGACTACCCAAGAGACCCAGTACTTC. This codes for CSAPPWTTQETQYF.

The rearrangement joins TRBV2 to TRBJ1-3; D is undetermined. Trimming removed 3 bases from V and 4 bases from J, with 7 bases in between. The germline CDR1 and CDR2 sequences are SNHLY and FYNNEI. The CDR3 covers 13 residues. CDR3 protein: CASSDRHGNTIYF. The CDR3 DNA follows: TGTGCCAGCAGTGACAGGCACGGAAACACCATATATTTT.

The V gene is TRBV3-1, the J gene TRBJ1-1, with a possible D match to TRBD1 (6 bases). Germline V lookup: CDR1 LGHDT, CDR2 YNNKEL (reference sequence). The CDR3 is 14 residues long. Trimming shortened V by 1 base and J by 4 bases, and 10 bases separated the two germline ends. The CDR3 loop is CASSQAPGATEAFF. The DNA of the CDR3 is TGTGCCAGCAGCCAAGCCCCGGGGGCCACTGAAGCTTTCTTT.

The gene calls are TRBV9 and TRBJ2-2; no reliable D call. The germline gives CDR1 SGDLS, CDR2 YYNGEE. Trimming shortened V by 6 bases and J by 1 base, and 7 bases separated the two germline ends. This CDR3 is built from 13 residues. CDR3 residues: CASTLGNTGELFF. CDR3 sequence (DNA): TGTGCCAGCACCCTGGGGAACACCGGGGAGCTGTTTTTT.

J is TRBJ1-5 and V is TRBV20-1; 10 nucleotides line up with TRBD1. This CDR3 has 18 amino acids. Germline assignment: CDR1 DFQATT and CDR2 SNEGSKA (reference sequence). The ends lost 2 bases at V and 2 bases at J; junction bases unmatched: 12. CDR3 protein: CSARKETGGFRGNQPQHF. The CDR3 bases are TGCAGTGCTAGAAAAGAGACAGGGGGCTTTCGCGGCAATCAGCCCCAGCATTTT.

This chain connects TRBV2 to TRBJ2-1, with 8 bases matching TRBD2. Trimming cost V 8 bases and J 3 bases; bases outside gene matches: 18. The CDR3 runs to 18 residues. The germline V gene has CDR1 SNHLY and CDR2 FYNNEI. CDR3 residues: CASGWSGGADSFYNEQFF. The CDR3 DNA sequence: TGTGCCAGCGGTTGGAGCGGGGGAGCCGATAGTTTCTACAATGAGCAGTTCTTC.

The chain recombines TRBV5-1 with TRBJ2-6; no definite D call. The V and J ends lost 2 bases and 0 bases respectively, with 9 bases between them. The CDR3 runs 16 residues. Looked up from germline, CDR1 is SGHRS and CDR2 is YFSETQ. CDR3 loop: CASSFKKSSGANVLTF. Written as DNA, the CDR3 is TGCGCCAGCAGCTTCAAGAAAAGCTCTGGGGCCAACGTCCTGACTTTC.

The chain links TRBV12-3 or TRBV12-4 to TRBJ1-1, with a weak D call TRBD1 (5 bases). This CDR3 has 15 residues. The V gene lost 9 bases and the J gene lost 3 bases, with 20 bases spanning the gap. The CDR3, as DNA: TGTGCCAGTTCGGTAGGGACCCGCGGGGACACTGAAGCTTTCTTT. It specifies CASSVGTRGDTEAFF.

This clonotype was seen just once. The junction departs from germline at one end; a sequencing error may be responsible. J is TRBJ2-5 and V is TRBV5-1; 9 nucleotides agree with TRBD1. This CDR3 is 15 amino acids long. Germline assignment: CDR1 SGHRS and CDR2 YFSETQ. The CDR3: CASNLAPGQGETQYF. CDR3 nucleotides: TGCGCCAGCAACTTGGCCCCAGGACAGGGGGAGACCCAGTACTTC.

The rearrangement links TRBV7-2 to TRBJ1-6, with D perhaps matching TRBD1 (6 bases). Deletions cut 3 bases from V and 8 bases from J, with 14 bases between. The CDR3 runs 15 residues. Per the germline V gene, CDR1 is SGHTA and CDR2 is FQGNSA. The chain's CDR3 is CASSFGGLGDSPLHF. The DNA for the CDR3 is TGTGCCAGCAGCTTCGGGGGCCTGGGAGATTCACCCCTCCACTTT.

V and J are TRBV28 and TRBJ1-2, with 7 bases fitting TRBD1. This CDR3 spans 14 amino acids. Germline V gene data show CDR1 as MDHEN and CDR2 as SYDVKM. V was pared by 6 bases and J by 5 bases, with 9 bases of the junction left unmatched. The CDR3 DNA reads TGTGCCAGCAGCGCTACAGGGGAACGGTATGGCTACACCTTC. Encoded protein: CASSATGERYGYTF.

This chain connects TRBV7-3 to TRBJ2-1, with D unresolved. Trimming stripped 0 bases from V and 5 bases from J, with 14 bases between. Germline assignment: CDR1 SGHTA and CDR2 FQGTGA. This CDR3 has 16 residues. This CDR3 reads CASSLTGPQRNNEQFF. DNA for the CDR3: TGTGCCAGCAGCTTAACAGGCCCCCAAAGGAACAATGAGCAGTTCTTC.

V and J are TRBV29-1 and TRBJ1-1; 9 positions match TRBD1. The CDR3 is 15 residues long. Germline CDR1 reads SQVTM; CDR2 reads ANQGSEA. V shed 8 bases and J 4 bases; nucleotides not matched to a gene: 14. The CDR3 sequence is CSPQAPGTGRTEAFF. For the CDR3, the DNA is TGCAGCCCTCAGGCCCCAGGGACAGGGCGCACTGAAGCTTTCTTT.

The J gene is TRBJ1-5, the V gene TRBV29-1; D may be TRBD1 (6 bases). Trimming took off 6 bases at V and 0 bases at J, with 9 bases between the two ends. Germline V gene lookup returns CDR1 SQVTM and CDR2 ANQGSEA. This CDR3 region has 13 residues. The CDR3 sequence is CSVRDNSNQPQHF. The CDR3 DNA sequence: TGCAGCGTCCGGGACAATAGCAATCAGCCCCAGCATTTT.

The chain links TRBV10-2 to TRBJ2-5, with 7 nucleotides matching TRBD1. The germline gives CDR1 WSHSY, CDR2 SAAADI. The V and J ends lost 2 bases and 3 bases, in that order; junction bases with no gene match: 12. The CDR3 is 17 residues long. The CDR3 DNA follows: TGCGCCAGCAGTGAGCTGGGAAGGGGGCAGTTAGAAGAGACCCAGTACTTC. Protein sequence: CASSELGRGQLEETQYF.

This clonotype has only one observation. The chain recombines TRBV7-2 with TRBJ2-7, with D tentatively TRBD1 (5 bases). CDR1 and CDR2 from the germline V gene are SGHTA and FQGNSA. V lost 5 bases and J 0 bases, leaving 11 bases between the germline ends. This CDR3 region has 14 residues. DNA for the CDR3: TGTGCCAGCAGCAGCCGACAGTCCTCCTACGAGCAGTACTTC. It encodes CASSSRQSSYEQYF.

V usage is TRBV4-1 and J usage is TRBJ1-5; D may be TRBD1 (5 bases). Trimming stripped 1 base from V and 0 bases from J, with 10 bases between. This CDR3 region has 16 residues. Germline CDR1 MGHRA, CDR2 YSYEKL. This CDR3 reads CASSQGPGSSNQPQHF. CDR3 coding DNA: TGCGCCAGCAGCCAAGGCCCAGGGAGTAGCAATCAGCCCCAGCATTTT.

The rearrangement joins TRBV12-3 or TRBV12-4 to TRBJ2-7; D may match TRBD1 or TRBD2 (5 bases each). V was pared by 1 base and J by 1 base, with 23 bases between. The CDR3 contains 19 residues. Written as DNA, the CDR3 is TGTGCCAGCAGTTTAGAAATCGGCAAGAGAGGGACCCGATCCTACGAGCAGTACTTC. Amino acids: CASSLEIGKRGTRSYEQYF.

This chain uses TRBV28 with TRBJ1-2; D call uncertain. Germline CDR1 and CDR2: MDHEN and SYDVKM. CDR3 size: 11 residues. V gave up 3 bases and J gave up 6 bases, with 5 bases separating them. The DNA for the CDR3 is TGTGCCAGCAGTTTGCGTCATGGCTACACCTTC. Its protein is CASSLRHGYTF.

The chain recombines TRBV7-8 with TRBJ2-1, with no clear D. The CDR3 has 16 amino acids. Germline CDR1 reads SGHVS; CDR2 reads FQNEAQ. Between the trimmed V and J ends, which lost 2 bases and 6 bases, there was a span of 17 bases. CDR3 bases: TGTGCCAGCAGCTTAAGGGTCGAAAGTACTCTCAATGAGCAGTTCTTC. The encoded protein is CASSLRVESTLNEQFF.

The chain couples TRBV18 to TRBJ2-7; D is possibly TRBD1 (6 bases). This CDR3 is 14 amino acids long. Germline CDR1 reads KGHSH; CDR2 reads LQKENI. V was clipped by 2 bases and J by 0 bases, with 8 bases between them. The CDR3 region is CASSPYRVSYEQYF. CDR3 coding DNA: TGTGCCAGCTCACCATACAGGGTCTCCTACGAGCAGTACTTC.

This CDR3 reads CASSEARGTYEQYF. CDR3 nucleotides: TGTGCCAGCAGTGAAGCACGGGGGACCTACGAGCAGTACTTC. The chain combines TRBV6-1 with TRBJ2-7; perhaps TRBD2 as D (6 bases). There are 14 residues in the CDR3. V gave up 0 bases and J gave up 2 bases, with 8 bases separating them. In germline, CDR1 is MNHNS, CDR2 SASEGT.